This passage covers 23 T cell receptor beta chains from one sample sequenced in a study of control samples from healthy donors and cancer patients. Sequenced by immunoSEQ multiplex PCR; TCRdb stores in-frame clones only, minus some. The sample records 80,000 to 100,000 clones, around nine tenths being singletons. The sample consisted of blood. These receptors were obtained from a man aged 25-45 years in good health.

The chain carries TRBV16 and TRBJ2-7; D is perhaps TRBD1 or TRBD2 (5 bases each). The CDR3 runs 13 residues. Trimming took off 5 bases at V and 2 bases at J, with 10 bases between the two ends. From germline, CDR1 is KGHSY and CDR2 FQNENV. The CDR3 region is CASSVGPTYEQYF. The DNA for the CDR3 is TGTGCCAGCAGCGTGGGACCGACCTACGAGCAGTACTTC.

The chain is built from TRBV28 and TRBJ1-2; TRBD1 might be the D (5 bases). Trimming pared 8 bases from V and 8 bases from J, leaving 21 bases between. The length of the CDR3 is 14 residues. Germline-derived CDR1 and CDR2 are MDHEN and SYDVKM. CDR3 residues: CASREEWGLKGYTF. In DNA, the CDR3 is TGTGCCAGCCGAGAGGAATGGGGCCTAAAAGGCTACACCTTC.

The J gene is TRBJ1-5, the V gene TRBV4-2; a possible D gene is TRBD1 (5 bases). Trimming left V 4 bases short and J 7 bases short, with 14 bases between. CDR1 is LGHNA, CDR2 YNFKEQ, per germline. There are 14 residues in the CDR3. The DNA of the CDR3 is TGTGCCAGCAGCCCGGATGGGGGAGGGCAGCCCCAGCATTTT. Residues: CASSPDGGGQPQHF.

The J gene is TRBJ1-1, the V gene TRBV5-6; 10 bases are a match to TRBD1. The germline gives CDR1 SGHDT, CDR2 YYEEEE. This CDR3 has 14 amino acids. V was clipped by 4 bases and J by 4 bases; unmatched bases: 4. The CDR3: CASSDRGRGTEAFF. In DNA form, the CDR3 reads TGTGCCAGCAGCGACAGGGGGCGCGGCACTGAAGCTTTCTTT.

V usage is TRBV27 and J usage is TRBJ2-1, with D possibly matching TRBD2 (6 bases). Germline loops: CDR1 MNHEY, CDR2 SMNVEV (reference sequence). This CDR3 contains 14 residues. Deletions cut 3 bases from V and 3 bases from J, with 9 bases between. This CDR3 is CASSLSGYYNEQFF. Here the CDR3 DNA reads TGTGCCAGCAGTTTGAGCGGGTACTACAATGAGCAGTTCTTC.

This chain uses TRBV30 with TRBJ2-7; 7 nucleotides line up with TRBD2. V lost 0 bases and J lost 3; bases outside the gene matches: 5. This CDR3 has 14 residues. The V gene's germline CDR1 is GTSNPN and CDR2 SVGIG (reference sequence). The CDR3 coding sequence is TGTGCCTGGAGTGTAGGCGGGAGTATCTACGAGCAGTACTTC. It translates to CAWSVGGSIYEQYF.

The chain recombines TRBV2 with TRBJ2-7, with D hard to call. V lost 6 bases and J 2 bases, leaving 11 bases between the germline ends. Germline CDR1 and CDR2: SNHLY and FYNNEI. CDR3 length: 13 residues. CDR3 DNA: TGTGCCAGCAGGGCGCGATCTACCTACGAGCAGTACTTC. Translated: CASRARSTYEQYF.

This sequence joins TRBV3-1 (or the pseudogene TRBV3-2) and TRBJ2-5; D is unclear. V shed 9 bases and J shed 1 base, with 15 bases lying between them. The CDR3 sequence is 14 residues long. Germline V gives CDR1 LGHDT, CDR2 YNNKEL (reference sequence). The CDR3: CARKPSATQETQYF. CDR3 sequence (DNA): TGTGCCAGGAAACCTTCTGCGACCCAAGAGACCCAGTACTTC.

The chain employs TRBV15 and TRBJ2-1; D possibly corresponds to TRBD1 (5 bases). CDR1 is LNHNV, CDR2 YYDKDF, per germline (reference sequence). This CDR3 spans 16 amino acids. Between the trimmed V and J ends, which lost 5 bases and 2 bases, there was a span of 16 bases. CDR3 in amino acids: CATSPGWGGPYNEQFF. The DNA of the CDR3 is TGTGCCACCAGCCCCGGGTGGGGCGGCCCCTACAATGAGCAGTTCTTC.

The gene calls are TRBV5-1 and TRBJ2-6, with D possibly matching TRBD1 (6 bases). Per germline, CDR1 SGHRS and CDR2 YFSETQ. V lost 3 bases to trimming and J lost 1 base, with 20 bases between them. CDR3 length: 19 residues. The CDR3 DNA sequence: TGCGCCAGCAGCTGGGGGCGGCAGGCCGGGCCTTCTGGGGCCAACGTCCTGACTTTC. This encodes CASSWGRQAGPSGANVLTF.

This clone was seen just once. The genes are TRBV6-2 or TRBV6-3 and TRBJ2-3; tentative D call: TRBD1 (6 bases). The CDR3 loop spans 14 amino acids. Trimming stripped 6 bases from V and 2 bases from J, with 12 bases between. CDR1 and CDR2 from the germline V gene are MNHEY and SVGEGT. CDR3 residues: CASSRPGVTDTQYF. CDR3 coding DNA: TGTGCCAGCAGCCGTCCAGGGGTCACAGATACGCAGTATTTT.

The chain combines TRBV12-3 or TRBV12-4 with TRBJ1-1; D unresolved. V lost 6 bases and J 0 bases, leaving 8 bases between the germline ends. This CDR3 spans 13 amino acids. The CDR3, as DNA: TGTGCCAGCAGGCTACAGCTGAACACTGAAGCTTTCTTT. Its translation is CASRLQLNTEAFF.

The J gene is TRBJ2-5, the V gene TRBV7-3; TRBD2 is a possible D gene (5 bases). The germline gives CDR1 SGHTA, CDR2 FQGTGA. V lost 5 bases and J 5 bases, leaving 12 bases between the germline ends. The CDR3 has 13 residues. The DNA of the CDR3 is TGTGCCAGCAGCCTAGGACCGGGGGAGACCCAGTACTTC. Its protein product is CASSLGPGETQYF. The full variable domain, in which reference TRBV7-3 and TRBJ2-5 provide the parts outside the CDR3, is GAGVSQTPSNKVTEKGKYVELRCDPISGHTALYWYRQSLGQGPEFLIYFQGTGAADDSGLPNDRFFAVRPEGSVSTLKIQRTERGDSAVYLCASSLGPGETQYFGPGTRLLVL.

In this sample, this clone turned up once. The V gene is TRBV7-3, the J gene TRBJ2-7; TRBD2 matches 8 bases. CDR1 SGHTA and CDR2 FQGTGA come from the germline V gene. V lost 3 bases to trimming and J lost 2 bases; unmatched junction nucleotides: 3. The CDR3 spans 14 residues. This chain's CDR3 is CASSFGAGAYEQYF. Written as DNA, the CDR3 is TGTGCCAGCAGCTTCGGAGCGGGAGCCTACGAGCAGTACTTC.

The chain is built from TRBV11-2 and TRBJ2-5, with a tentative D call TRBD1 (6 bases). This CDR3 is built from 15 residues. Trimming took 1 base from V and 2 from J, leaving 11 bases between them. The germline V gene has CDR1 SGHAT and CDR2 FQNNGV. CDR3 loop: CASSLAWGTQETQYF. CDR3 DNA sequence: TGTGCCAGCAGCTTAGCCTGGGGGACACAAGAGACCCAGTACTTC.

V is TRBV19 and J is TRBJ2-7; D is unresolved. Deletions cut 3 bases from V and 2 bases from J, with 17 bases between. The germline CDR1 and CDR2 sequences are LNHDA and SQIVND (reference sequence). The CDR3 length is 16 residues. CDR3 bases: TGTGCCAGTAGTATCGGACGACCAGAGCAAGCCTACGAGCAGTACTTC. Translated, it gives CASSIGRPEQAYEQYF.

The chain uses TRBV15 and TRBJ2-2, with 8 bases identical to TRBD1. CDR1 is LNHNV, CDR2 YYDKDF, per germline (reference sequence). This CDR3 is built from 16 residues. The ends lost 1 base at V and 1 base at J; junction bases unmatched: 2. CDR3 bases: TGTGCCACCAGCAGAGTGGACAGGGAGAACACCGGGGAGCTGTTTTTT. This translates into CATSRVDRENTGELFF.

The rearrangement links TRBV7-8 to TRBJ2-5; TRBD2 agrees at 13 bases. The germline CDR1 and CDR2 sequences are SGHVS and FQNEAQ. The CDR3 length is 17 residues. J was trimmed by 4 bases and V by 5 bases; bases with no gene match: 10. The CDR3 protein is CASSRRLAGGSGETQYF. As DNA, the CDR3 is TGTGCCAGCAGCCGGAGACTAGCGGGAGGATCGGGAGAGACCCAGTACTTC.

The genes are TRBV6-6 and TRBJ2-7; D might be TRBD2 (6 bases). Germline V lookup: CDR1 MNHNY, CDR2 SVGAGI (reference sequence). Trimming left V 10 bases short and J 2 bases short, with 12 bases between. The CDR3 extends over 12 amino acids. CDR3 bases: TGTGCCACAAGTCCGGGAGCCTACGAGCAGTACTTC. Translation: CATSPGAYEQYF.

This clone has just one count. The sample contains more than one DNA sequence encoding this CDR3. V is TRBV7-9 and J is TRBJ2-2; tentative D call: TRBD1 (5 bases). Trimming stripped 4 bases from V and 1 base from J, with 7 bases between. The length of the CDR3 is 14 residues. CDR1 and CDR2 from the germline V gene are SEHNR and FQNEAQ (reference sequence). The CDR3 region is CASSSDRNTGELFF. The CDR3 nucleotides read TGTGCCAGCAGCTCCGACAGGAACACCGGGGAGCTGTTTTTT.

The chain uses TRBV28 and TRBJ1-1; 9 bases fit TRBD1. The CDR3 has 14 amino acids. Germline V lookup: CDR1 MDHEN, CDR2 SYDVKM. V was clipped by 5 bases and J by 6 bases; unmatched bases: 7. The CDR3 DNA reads TGTGCCAGCAGTCCCACAGGGGGCGAGGCTGAAGCTTTCTTT. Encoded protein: CASSPTGGEAEAFF.

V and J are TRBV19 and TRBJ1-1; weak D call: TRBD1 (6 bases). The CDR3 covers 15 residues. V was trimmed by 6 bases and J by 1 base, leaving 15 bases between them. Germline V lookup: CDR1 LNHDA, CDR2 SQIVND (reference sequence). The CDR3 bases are TGTGCCAGTAGCAAGACGACAGGTTCGAACACTGAAGCTTTCTTT. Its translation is CASSKTTGSNTEAFF.

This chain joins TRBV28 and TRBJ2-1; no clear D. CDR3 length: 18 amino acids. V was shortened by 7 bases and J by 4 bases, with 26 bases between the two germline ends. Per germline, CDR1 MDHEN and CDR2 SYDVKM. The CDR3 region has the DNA TGTGCCAGCACCCTCGAAGGGAACGCTGCCATCGATTACAATGAGCAGTTCTTC. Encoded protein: CASTLEGNAAIDYNEQFF. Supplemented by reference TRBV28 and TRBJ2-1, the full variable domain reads DVKVTQSSRYLVKRTGEKVFLECVQDMDHENMFWYRQDPGLGLRLIYFSYDVKMKEKGDIPEGYSVSREKKERFSLILESASTNQTSMYLCASTLEGNAAIDYNEQFFGPGTRLTVL.